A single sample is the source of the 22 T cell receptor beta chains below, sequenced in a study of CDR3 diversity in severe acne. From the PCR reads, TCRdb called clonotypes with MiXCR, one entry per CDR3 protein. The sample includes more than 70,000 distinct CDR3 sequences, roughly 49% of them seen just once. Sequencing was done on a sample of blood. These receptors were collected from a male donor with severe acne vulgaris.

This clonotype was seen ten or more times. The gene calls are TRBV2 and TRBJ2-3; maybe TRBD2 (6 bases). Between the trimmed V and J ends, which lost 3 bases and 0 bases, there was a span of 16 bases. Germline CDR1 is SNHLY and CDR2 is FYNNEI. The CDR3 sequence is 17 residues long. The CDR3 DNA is TGTGCCAGCAGTGATTTTGTGGTAGCGGTCAGCACAGATACGCAGTATTTT. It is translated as CASSDFVVAVSTDTQYF.

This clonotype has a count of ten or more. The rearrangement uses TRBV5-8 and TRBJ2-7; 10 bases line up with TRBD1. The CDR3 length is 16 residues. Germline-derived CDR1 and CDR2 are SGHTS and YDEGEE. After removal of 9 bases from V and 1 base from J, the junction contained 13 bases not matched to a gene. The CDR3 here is CATASQPGQGSYEQYF. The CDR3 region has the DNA TGTGCCACGGCGTCCCAACCGGGACAGGGGTCCTACGAGCAGTACTTC.

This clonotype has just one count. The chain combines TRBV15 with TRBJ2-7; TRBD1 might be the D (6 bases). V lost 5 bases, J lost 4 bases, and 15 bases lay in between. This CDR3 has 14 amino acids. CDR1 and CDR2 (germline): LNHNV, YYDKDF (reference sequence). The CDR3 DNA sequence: TGTGCCACCAGCCCCCAACAGGGTTGGTACGAGCAGTACTTC. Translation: CATSPQQGWYEQYF.

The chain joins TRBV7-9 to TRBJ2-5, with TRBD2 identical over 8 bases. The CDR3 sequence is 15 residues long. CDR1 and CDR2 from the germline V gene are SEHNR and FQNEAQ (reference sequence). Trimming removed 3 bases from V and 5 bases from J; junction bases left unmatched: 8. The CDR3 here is CASSLGAGDFETQYF. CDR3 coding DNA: TGTGCCAGCAGCTTGGGAGCGGGAGATTTTGAGACCCAGTACTTC.

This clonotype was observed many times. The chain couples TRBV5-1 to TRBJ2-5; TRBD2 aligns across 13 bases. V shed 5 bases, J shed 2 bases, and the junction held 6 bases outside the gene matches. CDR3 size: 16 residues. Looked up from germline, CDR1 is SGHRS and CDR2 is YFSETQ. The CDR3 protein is CASSPGLAGWQETQYF. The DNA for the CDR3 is TGCGCCAGCAGTCCGGGACTAGCGGGATGGCAAGAGACCCAGTACTTC.

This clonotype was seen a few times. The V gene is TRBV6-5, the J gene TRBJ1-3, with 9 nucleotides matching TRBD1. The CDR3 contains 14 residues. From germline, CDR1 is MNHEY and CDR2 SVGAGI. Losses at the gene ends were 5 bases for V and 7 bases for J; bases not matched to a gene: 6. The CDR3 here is CASSRGDRGNTIYF. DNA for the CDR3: TGTGCCAGCAGTCGAGGTGACAGGGGGAACACCATATATTTT.

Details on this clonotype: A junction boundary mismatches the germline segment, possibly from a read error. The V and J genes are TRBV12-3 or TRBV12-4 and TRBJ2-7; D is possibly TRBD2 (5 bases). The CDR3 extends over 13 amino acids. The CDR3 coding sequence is TGTGCCGGCAGTTTAGCCAGCGGCTACGAGCAGTACTTC. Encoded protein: CAGSLASGYEQYF.

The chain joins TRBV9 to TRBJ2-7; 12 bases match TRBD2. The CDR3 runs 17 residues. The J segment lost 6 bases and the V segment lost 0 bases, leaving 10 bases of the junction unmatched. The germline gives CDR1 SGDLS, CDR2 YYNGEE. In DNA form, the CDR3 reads TGTGCCAGCAGCGTAGGACTAGCGGGAGAGGCGCATGGCGAGCAGTACTTC. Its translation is CASSVGLAGEAHGEQYF.

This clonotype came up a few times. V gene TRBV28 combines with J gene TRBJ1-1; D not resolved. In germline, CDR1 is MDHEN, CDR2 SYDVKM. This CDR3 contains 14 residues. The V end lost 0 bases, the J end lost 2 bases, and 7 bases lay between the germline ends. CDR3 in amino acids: CASSLWTGNTEAFF. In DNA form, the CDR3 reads TGTGCCAGCAGTTTATGGACGGGAAACACTGAAGCTTTCTTT.

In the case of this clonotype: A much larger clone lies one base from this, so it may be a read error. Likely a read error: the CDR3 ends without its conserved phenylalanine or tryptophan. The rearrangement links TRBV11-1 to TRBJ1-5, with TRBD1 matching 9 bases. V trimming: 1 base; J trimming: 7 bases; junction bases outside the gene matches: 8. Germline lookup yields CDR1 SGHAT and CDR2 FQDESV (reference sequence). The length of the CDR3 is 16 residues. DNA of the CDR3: TGTGCCAGCAGCTTAGATGGGACAGGGCGGGGACAGCCCCAGCATTCT. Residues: CASSLDGTGRGQPQHS.

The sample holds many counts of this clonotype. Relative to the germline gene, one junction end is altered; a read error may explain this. In DNA form, the CDR3 reads TGTGCCAGCAGTAGAAATCGACTAGCGGGAGGGTCCTACAATGAGCAGTTCTTC. Translated, it gives CASSRNRLAGGSYNEQFF. This chain links TRBV19 with TRBJ2-1; the match to TRBD2 covers 14 bases. Germline CDR1 LNHDA, CDR2 SQIVND (reference sequence). This CDR3 is built from 18 residues.

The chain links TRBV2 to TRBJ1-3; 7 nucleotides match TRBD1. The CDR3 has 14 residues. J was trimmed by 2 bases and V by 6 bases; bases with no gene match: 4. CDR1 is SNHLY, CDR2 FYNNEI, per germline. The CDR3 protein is CASRLDRAGNTIYF. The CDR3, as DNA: TGTGCCAGCAGACTTGACAGGGCTGGAAACACCATATATTTT.

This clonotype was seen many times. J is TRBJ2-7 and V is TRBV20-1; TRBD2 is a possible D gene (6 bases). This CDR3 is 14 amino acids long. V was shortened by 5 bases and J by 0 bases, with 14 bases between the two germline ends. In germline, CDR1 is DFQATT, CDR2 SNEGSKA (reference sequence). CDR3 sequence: CSAGAGGASYEQYF. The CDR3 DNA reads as TGCAGTGCTGGGGCCGGGGGTGCCTCCTACGAGCAGTACTTC.

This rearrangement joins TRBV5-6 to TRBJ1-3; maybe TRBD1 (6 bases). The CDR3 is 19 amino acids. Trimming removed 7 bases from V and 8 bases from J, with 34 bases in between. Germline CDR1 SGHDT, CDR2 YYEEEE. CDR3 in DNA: TGTGCCAGCCCGGCAAGATTACCGGGACAAACGTCCCATGGCTACACCATATATTTT. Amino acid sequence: CASPARLPGQTSHGYTIYF.

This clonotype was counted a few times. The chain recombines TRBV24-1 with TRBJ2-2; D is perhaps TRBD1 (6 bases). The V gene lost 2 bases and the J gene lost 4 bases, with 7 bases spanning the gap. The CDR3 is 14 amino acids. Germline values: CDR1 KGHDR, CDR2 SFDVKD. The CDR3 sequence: CATSDYRATGELFF. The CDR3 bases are TGTGCCACCAGTGATTACAGGGCCACCGGGGAGCTGTTTTTT.

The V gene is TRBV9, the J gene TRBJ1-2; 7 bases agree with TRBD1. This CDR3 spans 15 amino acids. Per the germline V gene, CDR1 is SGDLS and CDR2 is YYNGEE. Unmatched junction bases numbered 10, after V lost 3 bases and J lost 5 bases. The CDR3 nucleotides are TGTGCCAGCAGCGCCGACGAGGGGGCTGGATATGGCTACACCTTC. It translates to CASSADEGAGYGYTF.

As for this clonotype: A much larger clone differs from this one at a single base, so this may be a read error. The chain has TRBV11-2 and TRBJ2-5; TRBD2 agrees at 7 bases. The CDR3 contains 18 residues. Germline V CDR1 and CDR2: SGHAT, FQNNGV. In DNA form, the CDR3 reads TGTGCCAGCAGCTTTGTGGCTAGCGGACCCGCGCGGCAAGGGACCCAGTACTTC. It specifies CASSFVASGPARQGTQYF.

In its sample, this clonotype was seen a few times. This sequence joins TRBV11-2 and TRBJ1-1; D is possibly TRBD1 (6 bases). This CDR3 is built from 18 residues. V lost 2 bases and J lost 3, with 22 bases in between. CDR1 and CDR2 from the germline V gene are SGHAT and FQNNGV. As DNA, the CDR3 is TGTGCCAGCAGCTTACCAACCAGATGGGGGGCTGAGGACACTGAAGCTTTCTTT. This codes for CASSLPTRWGAEDTEAFF.

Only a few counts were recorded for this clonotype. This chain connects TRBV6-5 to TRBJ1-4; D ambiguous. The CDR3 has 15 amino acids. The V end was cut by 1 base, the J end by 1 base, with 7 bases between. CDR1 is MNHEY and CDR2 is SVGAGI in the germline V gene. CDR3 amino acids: CASSYLTGTNEKLFF. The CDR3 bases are TGTGCCAGCAGTTACTTGACGGGAACTAATGAAAAACTGTTTTTT.

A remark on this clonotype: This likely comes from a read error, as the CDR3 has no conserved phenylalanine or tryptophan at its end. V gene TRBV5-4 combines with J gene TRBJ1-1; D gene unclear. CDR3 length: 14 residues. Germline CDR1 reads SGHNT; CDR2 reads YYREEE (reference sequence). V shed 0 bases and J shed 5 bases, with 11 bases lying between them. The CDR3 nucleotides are TGTGCCAGCAGCTTGGACTCCGACGGTACTGAAGCTTTCTCT. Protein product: CASSLDSDGTEAFS.

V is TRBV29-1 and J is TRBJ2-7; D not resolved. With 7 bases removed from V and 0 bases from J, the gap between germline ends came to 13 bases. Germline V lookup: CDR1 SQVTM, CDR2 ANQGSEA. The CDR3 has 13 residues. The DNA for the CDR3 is TGCAGCGCGGTAGACACCAGCTCCTACGAGCAGTACTTC. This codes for CSAVDTSSYEQYF.

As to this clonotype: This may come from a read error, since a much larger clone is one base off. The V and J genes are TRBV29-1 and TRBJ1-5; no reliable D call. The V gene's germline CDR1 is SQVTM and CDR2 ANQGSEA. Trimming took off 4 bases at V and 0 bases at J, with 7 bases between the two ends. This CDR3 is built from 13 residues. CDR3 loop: CSVAGGSNQPQHF. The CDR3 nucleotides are TGCAGCGTTGCTGGAGGTAGCAATCAGCCCCAGCATTTT.